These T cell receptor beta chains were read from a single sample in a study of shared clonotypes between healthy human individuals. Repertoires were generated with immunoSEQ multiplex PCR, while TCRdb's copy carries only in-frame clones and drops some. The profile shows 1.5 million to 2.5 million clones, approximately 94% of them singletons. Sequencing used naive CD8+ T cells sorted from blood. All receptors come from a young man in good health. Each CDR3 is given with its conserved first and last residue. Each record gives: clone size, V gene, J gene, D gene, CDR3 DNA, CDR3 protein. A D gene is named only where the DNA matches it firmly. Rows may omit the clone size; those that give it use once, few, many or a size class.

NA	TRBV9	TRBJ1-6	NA	TGTGCCAGCAGCGCCGGAGGACAGACAAATTCACCCCTCCACTTT	CASSAGGQTNSPLHF
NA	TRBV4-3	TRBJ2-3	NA	TGCGCCAGCAGCCAAGATCCCGCGGGGCAGATAAGCACAGATACGCAGTATTTT	CASSQDPAGQISTDTQYF
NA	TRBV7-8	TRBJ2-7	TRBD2	TGTGCCAGCAGCCAGCGGGAGGCCAGCTCCTACGAGCAGTACTTC	CASSQREASSYEQYF
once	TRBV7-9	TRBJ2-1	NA	TGTGCCAGCAGCTTAGCGTCCTCGGCAGGGGTCTACAATGAGCAGTTCTTC	CASSLASSAGVYNEQFF
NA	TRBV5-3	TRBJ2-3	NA	TGTGCCAGAAGCTTAGCCCATACGCAGTATTTT	CARSLAHTQYF
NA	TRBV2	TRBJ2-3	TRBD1	TGTGCCAGCAGTGTACATGGGGGACAGGGCTTCGATACGCAGTATTTT	CASSVHGGQGFDTQYF
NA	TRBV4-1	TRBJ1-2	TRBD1	TGCGCCAGCAGCCAAGGGCCGGGACAGGGGATGTACGGCTACACCTTC	CASSQGPGQGMYGYTF
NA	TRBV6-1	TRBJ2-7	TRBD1	TGTGCCAGCATTTTACAGGGGCCTGCCTACGAGCAGTACTTC	CASILQGPAYEQYF
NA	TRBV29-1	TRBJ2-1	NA	TGCAGCGTCTACACAGAAAAGCAGTTCTTC	CSVYTEKQFF
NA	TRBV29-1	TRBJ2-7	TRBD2	TGCAGCGTTGGCCCTAGCGGGTCCTCTTCCTACGAGCAGTACTTC	CSVGPSGSSSYEQYF
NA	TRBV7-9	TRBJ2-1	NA	TGTGCCAGCAGCCCAATACCCGACACCGCCTCCTACAATGAGCAGTTCTTC	CASSPIPDTASYNEQFF
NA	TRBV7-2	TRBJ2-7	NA	TGTGCCAGCAGCTTAGGGGGACTCCTCCCGTACGAGCAGTACTTC	CASSLGGLLPYEQYF
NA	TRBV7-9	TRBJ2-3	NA	TGTGCCAGCAGCCAACGGACGGCCCTACTGCCAGATACGCAGTATTTT	CASSQRTALLPDTQYF
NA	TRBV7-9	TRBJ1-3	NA	TGTGCCAGCAGCTTCAGTCTCGACACCATATATTTT	CASSFSLDTIYF
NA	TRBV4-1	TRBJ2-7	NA	TGCGCCAGCAGCCAAGCGGACAGTTCCTACGAGCAGTACTTC	CASSQADSSYEQYF
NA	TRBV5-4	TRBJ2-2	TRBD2	TGTGCCAGCAGCGTAGGACTAGCGGGAGGGCCTACCGGGGAGCTGTTTTTT	CASSVGLAGGPTGELFF
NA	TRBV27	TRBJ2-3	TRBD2	TGTGCCAGCAGTCTTTCTCGGACTAGCGGGATCACAGATACGCAGTATTTT	CASSLSRTSGITDTQYF
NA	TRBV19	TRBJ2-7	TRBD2	TGTGCCAGTAGTATTGGATCTAGCGGGAGCGGGGAGGAGCAGTACTTC	CASSIGSSGSGEEQYF
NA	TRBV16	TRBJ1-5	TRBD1	TGTGCCAGCAGCCCGGGACAGGGAAATCAGCCCCAGCATTTT	CASSPGQGNQPQHF
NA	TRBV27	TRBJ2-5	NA	TGTGCCAGCAGTACTTTAGGGGGTGGTGGAGAGACCCAGTACTTC	CASSTLGGGGETQYF
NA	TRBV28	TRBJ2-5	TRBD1	TGTGCCAGCAGGTTAAGACCACAGGGGATGGGGCTGTACCAAGAGACCCAGTACTTC	CASRLRPQGMGLYQETQYF
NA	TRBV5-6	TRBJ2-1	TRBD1	TGTGCCAGCAGCTTGGGGGGACAGGGACCTTTAATCTATGAGCAGTTCTTC	CASSLGGQGPLIYEQFF
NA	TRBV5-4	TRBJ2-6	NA	TGTGCCAGCAGCTTTTGGGGGTCCGGGGCCAACGTCCTGACTTTC	CASSFWGSGANVLTF
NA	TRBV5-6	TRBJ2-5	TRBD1	TGTGCCAGCAAGGAAACAGGGGGATCGGTGGAGACCCAGTACTTC	CASKETGGSVETQYF
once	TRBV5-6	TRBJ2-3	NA	TGTGCCAGCAGCTTGGACAGGGAAGATAGCACAGATACGCAGTATTTT	CASSLDREDSTDTQYF
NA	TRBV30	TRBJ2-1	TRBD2	TGTGCCTGGAGTCCCTTAGCGGGGGGGCTTCGGGATGAGCAGTTCTTC	CAWSPLAGGLRDEQFF
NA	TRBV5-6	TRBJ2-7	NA	TGTGCCAGCGGGCCTCAGGGGTCAGGCTACGAGCAGTACTTC	CASGPQGSGYEQYF
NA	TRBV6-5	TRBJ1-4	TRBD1	TGTGCCAGCACCTCACCGGGACAGGGTAACGAAAAACTGTTTTTT	CASTSPGQGNEKLFF
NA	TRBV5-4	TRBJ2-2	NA	TGTGCCAGCAGCTTGGGGGTCGGCACCGGGGAGCTGTTTTTT	CASSLGVGTGELFF
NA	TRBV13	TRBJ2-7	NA	TGTGCCAGCAGCTTAGGCACCGCCTACGAGCAGTACTTC	CASSLGTAYEQYF
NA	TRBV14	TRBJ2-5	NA	TGTGCCAGCAGCCAAGATCCGGGGATGGTAGAGACCCAGTACTTC	CASSQDPGMVETQYF
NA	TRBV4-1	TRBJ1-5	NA	TGCGCCAGCAGCCAAGAAGGGGGGGCAGGCCAGCCCCAGCATTTT	CASSQEGGAGQPQHF
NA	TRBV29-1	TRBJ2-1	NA	TGCAGCGTTGTTCCACCGACCTACAATGAGCAGTTCTTC	CSVVPPTYNEQFF
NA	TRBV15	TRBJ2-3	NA	TGTGCCACCAGCCTGATGACAGGCACAGATACGCAGTATTTT	CATSLMTGTDTQYF
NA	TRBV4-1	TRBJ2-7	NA	TGCGCCAGCAGCCAAGTCGGCCCCTACGAGCAGTACTTC	CASSQVGPYEQYF
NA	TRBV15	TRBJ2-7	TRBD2	TGTGCCACCAGCAGAGCCCAGCGGGAGCACGAGCAGTACTTC	CATSRAQREHEQYF
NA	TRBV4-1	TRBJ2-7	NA	TGCGCCAGCAGCCAAGAAATTGCAGGGGACTACGAGCAGTACTTC	CASSQEIAGDYEQYF
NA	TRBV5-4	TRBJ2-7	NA	TGTGCCAGCAGCTTGAGACGCGCGGGGCACCTTTACGAGCAGTACTTC	CASSLRRAGHLYEQYF
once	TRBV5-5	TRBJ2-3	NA	TGTGCCAGCAGCCACGACCGCACAGATACGCAGTATTTT	CASSHDRTDTQYF
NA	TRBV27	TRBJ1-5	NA	TGTGCCAGCAGTTTGACTGGGCCAAATTGGCCCCAGCATTTT	CASSLTGPNWPQHF
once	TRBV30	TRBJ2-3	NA	TGTGCCTGGAGTGTAGGTGCAATCACAGATACGCAGTATTTT	CAWSVGAITDTQYF
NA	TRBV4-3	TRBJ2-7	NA	TGCGCCAGCAGCCAAGTCCGAGCAGAGAACTACGAGCAGTACTTC	CASSQVRAENYEQYF
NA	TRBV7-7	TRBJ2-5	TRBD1	TGTGCTAGCAGCTTAGGGGGACAGGAAGGGGAGACCCAGTACTTC	CASSLGGQEGETQYF
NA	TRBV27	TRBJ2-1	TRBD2	TGTGCCAGCAGCCAACTAGCGGGGGACAATGAGCAGTTCTTC	CASSQLAGDNEQFF
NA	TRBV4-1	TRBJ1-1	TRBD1	TGCGCCAGCAGCCAAGATGAGACAGGGGGCTTGGAAGCTTTCTTT	CASSQDETGGLEAFF
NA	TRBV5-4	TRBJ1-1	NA	TGTGCCAGCAGCTTGGTGGGGGAGTTGAACACTGAAGCTTTCTTT	CASSLVGELNTEAFF
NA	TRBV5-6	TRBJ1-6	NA	TGTGCCAGCAGCGCGGGCGACGAGGGGTTTAGGTCACCCCTCCACTTT	CASSAGDEGFRSPLHF
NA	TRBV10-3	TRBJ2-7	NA	TGTGCCATCAGTGAGGGGACTCGCGATGGGTACGAGCAGTACTTC	CAISEGTRDGYEQYF
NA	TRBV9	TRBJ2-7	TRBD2	TGTGCCAGCAGCGTGGGAGGGAACTCCTACGAGCAGTACTTC	CASSVGGNSYEQYF
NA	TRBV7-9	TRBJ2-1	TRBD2	TGTGCCAGCACCAGCGGGCGGGGGACTAGCCAGTTCTTC	CASTSGRGTSQFF
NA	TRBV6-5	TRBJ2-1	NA	TGTGCCTCAGCCCTGAGGGAGGATGAGCAGTTCTTC	CASALREDEQFF
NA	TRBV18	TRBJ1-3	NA	TGTGCCAGCTCACCCTCCGTGGCGAGCTCTGGAAACACCATATATTTT	CASSPSVASSGNTIYF